This TCR beta chain was captured by sequencing in a study of PD-1 blockade in classical Hodgkin lymphoma. Study-wide points: The study reported lower baseline TCR diversity in newly diagnosed patients than in healthy donors. Patients who responded completely had about the same baseline diversity as newly diagnosed patients.

Autologous stem cell transplantation was followed by relapse in every patient, and brentuximab vedotin exposure varied. V was pared by 6 bases and J by 3 bases, with 1 base of the junction left unmatched. The germline V gene encodes CDR1 LNHDA and CDR2 SQIVND (reference sequence). This CDR3 is 12 amino acids long. Assay used: immunoSEQ multiplex PCR; TCRdb lists only in-frame clones, some missing. The sample records about 97,000 clones, roughly 88% being singletons. Comment on this clone: Its antigen is still unknown.

This chain uses TRBV19 with TRBJ2-7, with TRBD1 identical over 8 bases. Sequenced material: peripheral blood mononuclear cells (PBMCs), taken at baseline. This clonotype was sampled from a human donor with classical Hodgkin lymphoma. CDR3: CASRDRGYEQYF. The CDR3 region has the DNA TGTGCCAGTAGAGACAGGGGCTACGAGCAGTACTTC. The complete variable domain, with remaining parts taken from reference TRBV19 and TRBJ2-7, reads DGGITQSPKYLFRKEGQNVTLSCEQNLNHDAMYWYRQDPGQGLRLIYYSQIVNDFQKGDIAEGYSVSREKKESFPLTVTSAQKNPTAFYLCASRDRGYEQYFGPGTRLTVT.